Following are 7 T cell receptor beta chains from one sample sequenced in a study of shared clonotypes between healthy human individuals (dated by TCRdb to the early 2020s). Libraries were made using the immunoSEQ multiplex PCR assay. TCRdb holds this immuneACCESS table with in-frame rearrangements only. Some clones are missing; in checked studies, unresolved V genes explain under half, and the rest has no known cause. This sample has 650,000 to 700,000 clones in its table, and less than 95% of those were observed once. The ten largest clones capture about 33% of the sample. Sequenced sample: memory CD8+ T cells from PBMCs. Explained via the paper, the cell subset or site label denotes: CD45RO+ cells pooled with CCR7-negative TemRA cells. The receptors derive from a man aged 18 to 35 in good health. Some clones in this sample may be carry-over from other donors' samples.

The DNA of the CDR3 is TGTGCCAGCAGCTTAGATCCGGGACCCCGTTACGGAAACACCATATATTTT. As protein: CASSLDPGPRYGNTIYF. The rearrangement joins TRBV11-2 to TRBJ1-3; D is possibly TRBD1 (5 bases). The CDR3 spans 17 residues. The germline V gene encodes CDR1 SGHAT and CDR2 FQNNGV. Trimming took 0 bases from V and 4 from J, leaving 16 bases between them.

This clone was observed a single time. V is TRBV5-8 and J is TRBJ2-3; no reliable D call. CDR1 is SGHTS and CDR2 is YDEGEE in the germline V gene. The CDR3 has 15 amino acids. Deletions cut 0 bases from V and 1 base from J, with 9 bases between. CDR3 coding DNA: TGTGCCAGCAGCTTGGAAGGCAGACGCACAGATACGCAGTATTTT. Residues: CASSLEGRRTDTQYF. The full variable domain, rest sourced from reference TRBV5-8 and TRBJ2-3, is EAGVTQSPTHLIKTRGQQATLRCSPISGHTSVYWYQQALGLGLQFLLWYDEGEERNRGNFPPRFSGRQFPNYSSELNVNALELEDSALYLCASSLEGRRTDTQYFGPGTRLTVL.

The CDR3 DNA follows: TGTGCCAGCAACCCGGGACAGGGTTCAGGGGGAAACACCATATATTTT. Residues: CASNPGQGSGGNTIYF. This chain uses TRBV7-9 with TRBJ1-3, with 9 bases fitting TRBD1. The CDR3 extends over 16 amino acids. CDR1 and CDR2 (germline): SEHNR, FQNEAQ (reference sequence). V shed 7 bases, J shed 4 bases, and the junction held 11 bases outside the gene matches.

The chain uses TRBV28 and TRBJ2-3, with D perhaps matching TRBD1 (6 bases). Germline V gives CDR1 MDHEN, CDR2 SYDVKM. The ends were cut back, 5 bases at V and 0 bases at J, with 9 bases in the middle. The CDR3 consists of 14 residues. CDR3 nucleotide sequence: TGTGCCAGCAGTCCGGACAGAAGCACAGATACGCAGTATTTT. It codes for CASSPDRSTDTQYF.

The rearrangement links TRBV7-3 to TRBJ1-1; D is undetermined. Germline V gene lookup returns CDR1 SGHTA and CDR2 FQGTGA. This CDR3 region has 15 residues. Trimming pared 2 bases from V and 1 base from J, leaving 11 bases between. As DNA, the CDR3 is TGTGCCAGCAGCTTACGGCTGGGATCGAACACTGAAGCTTTCTTT. Its translation is CASSLRLGSNTEAFF.

In DNA form, the CDR3 reads TGCGCCAGCAGCCCTGGGACTAGCGGGAGACTAAGCACAGATACGCAGTATTTT. Its translation: CASSPGTSGRLSTDTQYF. The V and J genes are TRBV4-3 and TRBJ2-3; TRBD2 matches 14 bases. This CDR3 is built from 18 residues. The germline V gene encodes CDR1 LGHNA and CDR2 YSLEER. Trimming took 4 bases from V and 0 from J; bases not matched to a gene: 6.

The rearrangement links TRBV6-5 to TRBJ1-4; D is possibly TRBD1 (5 bases). This CDR3 is built from 13 residues. With 4 bases removed from V and 8 bases from J, the gap between germline ends came to 11 bases. In germline, CDR1 is MNHEY, CDR2 SVGAGI. CDR3: CASSSGLREKLFF. CDR3 bases: TGTGCCAGCAGTTCAGGGTTGAGGGAAAAACTGTTTTTT.